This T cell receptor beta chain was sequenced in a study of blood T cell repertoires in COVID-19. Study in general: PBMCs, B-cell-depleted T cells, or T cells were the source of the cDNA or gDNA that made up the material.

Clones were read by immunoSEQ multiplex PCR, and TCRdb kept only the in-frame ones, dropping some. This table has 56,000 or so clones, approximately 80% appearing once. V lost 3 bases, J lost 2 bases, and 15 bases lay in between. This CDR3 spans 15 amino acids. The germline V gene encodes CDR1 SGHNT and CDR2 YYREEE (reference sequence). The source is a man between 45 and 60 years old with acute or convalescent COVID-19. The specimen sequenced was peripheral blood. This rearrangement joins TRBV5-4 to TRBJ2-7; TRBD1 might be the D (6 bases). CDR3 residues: CASSSYRVGAYEQYF. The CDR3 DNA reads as TGTGCCAGCAGCTCCTACAGGGTAGGGGCCTACGAGCAGTACTTC.